Below, 20 T cell receptor beta chains from the same sample are listed, as sequenced in a study of T cell repertoires in cytomegalovirus infection. MiXCR was run by TCRdb on the reads, yielding one entry per CDR3 protein. The sample records roughly 180,000 distinct CDR3 sequences, approximately 17% being singletons. Source material: CD8+ T cells from PBMCs. The receptors derive from a human donor in good health (CMV status not recorded). Some clones in this sample may be carry-over from other donors' samples.

This rearrangement joins TRBV6-2 or TRBV6-3 to TRBJ1-2; D uncertain. V lost 5 bases, J lost 2 bases, and 12 bases lay in between. This CDR3 is 14 amino acids long. Per the germline V gene, CDR1 is MNHEY and CDR2 is SVGEGT. This CDR3 reads CASSVTKGNYGYTF. The CDR3 DNA reads as TGTGCCAGCAGTGTGACGAAGGGAAACTATGGCTACACCTTC.

The gene calls are TRBV12-3 or TRBV12-4 and TRBJ1-5, with D unresolved. The CDR3 sequence is 14 residues long. The germline V and J ends were trimmed by 6 bases and 3 bases, with 12 bases remaining between them. The CDR3 spells CASREEDFNQPQHF. The CDR3 bases are TGTGCCAGCAGGGAGGAGGATTTCAATCAGCCCCAGCATTTT.

The V gene is TRBV6-1, the J gene TRBJ2-1; D may correspond to TRBD1 or TRBD2 (5 bases each). Trimming removed 6 bases at V and 5 bases at J, with 17 bases between. The CDR3 is made up of 15 amino acids. Germline V gives CDR1 MNHNS, CDR2 SASEGT. CDR3: CASRTGTAKNNEQFF. The CDR3 DNA follows: TGTGCCAGCAGAACCGGGACGGCAAAGAACAATGAGCAGTTCTTC.

This clonotype was seen at least ten times. This sequence joins TRBV7-9 and TRBJ2-7; 7 nucleotides match TRBD2. In germline, CDR1 is SEHNR, CDR2 FQNEAQ (reference sequence). This CDR3 is built from 13 residues. V trimming: 6 bases; J trimming: 1 base; junction bases outside the gene matches: 3. The CDR3 DNA is TGTGCCAGCAGTCGGGGGGTATCCTACGAGCAGTACTTC. Its translation: CASSRGVSYEQYF.

V is TRBV6-6 and J is TRBJ2-1, with 13 bases matching TRBD2. Germline V gene lookup returns CDR1 MNHNY and CDR2 SVGAGI (reference sequence). This CDR3 spans 23 amino acids. The junction had 23 bases not matched to a gene; V was cut back by 0 bases and J by 6 bases. In DNA, the CDR3 is TGTGCCAGCAGTTACTCGTTCGGTCTGGGCGAGACTTATACTAGCGGGGGGGTCAATGAGCAGTTCTTC. Its translation: CASSYSFGLGETYTSGGVNEQFF.

This clonotype was seen a handful of times. The V gene is TRBV7-9, the J gene TRBJ1-1; D gene unclear. Germline-derived CDR1 and CDR2 are SEHNR and FQNEAQ (reference sequence). Trimming removed 0 bases at V and 1 base at J, with 9 bases between. This CDR3 has 15 amino acids. The DNA for the CDR3 is TGTGCCAGCAGCTTAGCGGTGCCGGGGAACACTGAAGCTTTCTTT. It codes for CASSLAVPGNTEAFF.

The gene calls are TRBV20-1 and TRBJ2-5; possibly TRBD2 for D (6 bases). The CDR3 has 15 residues. V was clipped by 3 bases and J by 4 bases, with 18 bases between them. Germline V gene data show CDR1 as DFQATT and CDR2 as SNEGSKA (reference sequence). The CDR3 protein is CSARGLHLPRETQYF. The CDR3 nucleotides are TGCAGTGCTAGGGGACTTCATCTACCCCGAGAGACCCAGTACTTC.

This chain links TRBV6-5 with TRBJ2-1, with D unresolved. The germline CDR1 and CDR2 sequences are MNHEY and SVGAGI. Trimming pared 4 bases from V and 3 bases from J, leaving 7 bases between. The CDR3 length is 13 residues. CDR3: CASSWTDYNEQFF. Here the CDR3 DNA reads TGTGCCAGCAGTTGGACGGACTACAATGAGCAGTTCTTC.

This chain joins TRBV7-9 and TRBJ2-1; TRBD2 agrees at 11 bases. Per germline, CDR1 SEHNR and CDR2 FQNEAQ (reference sequence). V was clipped by 1 base and J by 10 bases; unmatched bases: 3. The CDR3 loop spans 14 amino acids. CDR3 coding DNA: TGTGCCAGCAGCTTAGTACTAGCGGGGGAGGAGCAGTTCTTC. Amino acid sequence: CASSLVLAGEEQFF. Full variable domain (rest looked up from reference TRBV7-9 and TRBJ2-1): DTGVSQNPRHKITKRGQNVTFRCDPISEHNRLYWYRQTLGQGPEFLTYFQNEAQLEKSRLLSDRFSAERPKGSFSTLEIQRTEQGDSAMYLCASSLVLAGEEQFFGPGTRLTVL.

The chain uses TRBV18 and TRBJ2-1, with D possibly being TRBD1 (6 bases). V shed 5 bases and J shed 4 bases, with 12 bases lying between them. The CDR3 has 14 residues. Germline CDR1 is KGHSH and CDR2 is LQKENI. The DNA for the CDR3 is TGTGCCAGCTCAAAGGGGGATAATTACAATGAGCAGTTCTTC. Translating gives CASSKGDNYNEQFF.

Points on this clonotype: Since the CDR3 does not end with the conserved phenylalanine or tryptophan, this likely comes from a read error. The chain joins TRBV7-2 to TRBJ1-1, with 7 bases lining up with TRBD1. V lost 0 bases, J lost 1 base, and 8 bases stayed unmatched. In germline, CDR1 is SGHTA, CDR2 FQGNSA. The CDR3 has 17 amino acids. The CDR3 spells CASSLAKEGARNTEAFL. CDR3 DNA sequence: TGTGCCAGCAGCTTAGCGAAAGAGGGGGCGAGGAACACTGAAGCTTTCTTA.

This clonotype was observed at least ten times. This chain's CDR3 is CASNPGAPQDTQYF. The CDR3 bases are TGTGCCAGCAATCCGGGCGCTCCGCAAGATACGCAGTATTTT. The chain carries TRBV7-2 and TRBJ2-3; D ambiguous. The CDR3 spans 14 residues. V lost 7 bases and J 5 bases, leaving 16 bases between the germline ends. Germline loops: CDR1 SGHTA, CDR2 FQGNSA.

This chain links TRBV28 with TRBJ1-2; 8 bases fit TRBD1. CDR3 length equals 13 residues. After removal of 6 bases from V and 4 bases from J, the junction contained 4 bases not matched to a gene. The germline V gene has CDR1 MDHEN and CDR2 SYDVKM. CDR3 bases: TGTGCCAGCAGGGACAGGGCTACCTATGGCTACACCTTC. Encoded protein: CASRDRATYGYTF.

This chain connects TRBV7-9 to TRBJ2-1; D perhaps matches TRBD1 (5 bases). Germline values: CDR1 SEHNR, CDR2 FQNEAQ (reference sequence). The CDR3 spans 14 residues. Trimming left V 5 bases short and J 5 bases short, with 13 bases between. Written as DNA, the CDR3 is TGTGCCAGCAGCCCCCCAGGGTTTAACAATGAGCAGTTCTTC. Translated, it gives CASSPPGFNNEQFF.

The CDR3 nucleotides read TGTGCCAGCAGCCCTAGGGGGAGAGGAAACATTCAGTACTTC. This gives the protein CASSPRGRGNIQYF. The rearrangement joins TRBV13 to TRBJ2-4, with D possibly matching TRBD1 (6 bases). CDR1 and CDR2 (germline): PRHDT, FYEKMQ (reference sequence). V was cut by 5 bases and J by 6 bases, with 14 bases left in between. The CDR3 is 14 amino acids.

This clonotype was counted between two and nine times. V gene TRBV28 combines with J gene TRBJ2-7; perhaps TRBD1 as D (6 bases). CDR1 is MDHEN and CDR2 is SYDVKM in the germline V gene. V lost 6 bases and J 5 bases, leaving 26 bases between the germline ends. The CDR3 covers 17 residues. The CDR3: CASSRPTFRGTGNEQYF. The DNA of the CDR3 is TGTGCCAGCAGCCGGCCAACATTCAGGGGAACGGGCAACGAGCAGTACTTC.

This chain links TRBV19 with TRBJ2-7; D unclear. Germline assignment: CDR1 LNHDA and CDR2 SQIVND (reference sequence). The CDR3 loop spans 13 amino acids. Trimming cost V 5 bases and J 1 base, with 9 bases left between them. CDR3 residues: CASSVTVSYEQYF. In DNA form, the CDR3 reads TGTGCCAGTAGTGTCACTGTTTCCTACGAGCAGTACTTC.

The J gene is TRBJ2-3, the V gene TRBV7-6; D gene uncertain. Trimming took off 3 bases at V and 0 bases at J, with 10 bases between the two ends. CDR3 size: 15 residues. Germline lookup yields CDR1 SGHVS and CDR2 FNYEAQ. The chain's CDR3 is CASSFLFSSTDTQYF. The CDR3 coding sequence is TGTGCCAGCAGCTTCCTCTTTTCTAGCACAGATACGCAGTATTTT.

The V and J genes are TRBV7-9 and TRBJ2-1; D might be TRBD1 (5 bases). Germline CDR1 and CDR2: SEHNR and FQNEAQ (reference sequence). Trimming took off 2 bases at V and 12 bases at J, with 8 bases between the two ends. The CDR3 is 11 amino acids. In DNA, the CDR3 is TGTGCCAGCAGCTTAAGCGACAGGCAGTTCTTC. It is translated as CASSLSDRQFF.

This chain uses TRBV28 with TRBJ2-3; 9 positions agree with TRBD2. Germline V lookup: CDR1 MDHEN, CDR2 SYDVKM. V dropped 5 bases and J dropped 2; count of bases not matched to a gene: 5. This CDR3 comprises 15 residues. In DNA form, the CDR3 reads TGTGCCAGCAGTCAAAGACTAGCGGCCACAGATACGCAGTATTTT. It encodes CASSQRLAATDTQYF.